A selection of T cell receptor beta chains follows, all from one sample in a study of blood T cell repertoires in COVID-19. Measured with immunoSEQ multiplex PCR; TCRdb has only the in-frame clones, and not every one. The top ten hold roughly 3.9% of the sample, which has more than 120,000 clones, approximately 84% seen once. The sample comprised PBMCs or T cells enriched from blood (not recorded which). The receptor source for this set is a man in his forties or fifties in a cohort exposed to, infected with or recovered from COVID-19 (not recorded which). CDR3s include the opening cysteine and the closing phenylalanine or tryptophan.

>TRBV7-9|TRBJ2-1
CASSLQGKGYNEQFF
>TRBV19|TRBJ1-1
CASRDRGKGEAFF
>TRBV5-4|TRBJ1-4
CASSLSSVHPMFF
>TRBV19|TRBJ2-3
CASSSLAGGQTQYF
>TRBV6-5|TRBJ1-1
CASKRQGVYGEAFF
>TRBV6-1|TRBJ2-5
CASSDPGTGVRGTQYF
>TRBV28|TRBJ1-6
CASRPTGYDSPLHF
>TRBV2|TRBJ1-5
CASCDRGIGQPQHF
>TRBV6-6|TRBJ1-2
CASSYGALDYGYTF
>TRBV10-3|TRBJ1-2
CAISTDYGYTF
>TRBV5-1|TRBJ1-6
CASSATGTETSPLHF
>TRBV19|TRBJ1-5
CASRIRDRSNQPQHF
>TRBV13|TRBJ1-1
CASSDRGQEAFF
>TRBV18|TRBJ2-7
CASSPTTGNYEQYF
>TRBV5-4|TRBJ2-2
CASSLARGSANTGELFF
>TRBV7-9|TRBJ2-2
CASSSYSGKGSGELFF
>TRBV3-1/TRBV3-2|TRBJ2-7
CASSPRTAPGLAGGSYEQYF
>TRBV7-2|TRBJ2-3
CASSLGMRGGNTQYF
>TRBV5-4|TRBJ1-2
CASSLETGQGGYTF
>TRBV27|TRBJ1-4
CASSQGGLGEKLFF
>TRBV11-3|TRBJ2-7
CASSLGIPGDYEQYF
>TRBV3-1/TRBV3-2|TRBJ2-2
CASSQVAGGNTGELFF
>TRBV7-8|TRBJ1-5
CASSLEENPNQPQHF
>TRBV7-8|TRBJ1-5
CASSPDRVRGYSNQPQHF
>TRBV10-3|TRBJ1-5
CAIAGQGADGNQPQHF
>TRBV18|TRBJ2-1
CASSDRLSWQGAINEQFF
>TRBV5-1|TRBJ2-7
CASSWGTGSYEQYF
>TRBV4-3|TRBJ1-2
CASSPLGTNYGYTF
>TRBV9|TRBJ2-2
CASSVSPTGTGELFF
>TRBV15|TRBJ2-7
CATSREYGSYEQYF
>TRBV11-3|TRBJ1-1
CASSFEGTTEAFF
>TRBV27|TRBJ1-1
CASTRGGSTEAFF
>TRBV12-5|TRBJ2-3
CASGSGQGTDTQYF
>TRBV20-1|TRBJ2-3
CSTGTDTQYF
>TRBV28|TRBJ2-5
CASSLWEAGEDQETQYF
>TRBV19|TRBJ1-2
CASSLREESSGYTF
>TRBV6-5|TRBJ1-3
CASSWTGVSGNTIYF
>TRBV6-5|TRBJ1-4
CASRGGFNEKLFF
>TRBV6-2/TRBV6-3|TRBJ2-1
CASSSIAGAYNEQFF
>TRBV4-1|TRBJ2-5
CASSLDGVQETQYF
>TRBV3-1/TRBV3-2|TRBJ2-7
CATDLAGMTGSYEQYF
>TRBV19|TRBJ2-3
CASSITELAGATTDTQYF
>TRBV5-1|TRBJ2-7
CASSLRPTGGEQYF
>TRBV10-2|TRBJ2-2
CASSEGTRNTGELFF
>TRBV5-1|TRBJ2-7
CASKSGTYYEQYF
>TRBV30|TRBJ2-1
CAWGSGTSRNEQFF
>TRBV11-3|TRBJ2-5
CASSSDRTETQYF
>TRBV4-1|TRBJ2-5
CASSPLDQETQYF
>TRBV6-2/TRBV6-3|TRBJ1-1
CASSPGQVNTEAFF
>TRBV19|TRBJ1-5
CASSIADYSNQPQHF
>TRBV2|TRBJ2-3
CASSVGLAAQYF
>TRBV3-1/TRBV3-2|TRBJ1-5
CASSQGSYSNQPQHF
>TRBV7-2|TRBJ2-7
CASSPDSGEQYF
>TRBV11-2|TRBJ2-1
CASSRGRHEQFF
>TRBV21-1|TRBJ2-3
CASRRLAGVTDTQYF
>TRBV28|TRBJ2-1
CASSFAADSSYNEQFF